Listed below are T cell receptor beta chains from one sample, sequenced in a study of blood T cells in healthy people across ages. Using its own MiXCR run on the 5' RACE reads, TCRdb lists one record per CDR3 protein. In the table there are nearly 800,000 distinct CDR3 sequences, about 56% of which are singletons. The material sequenced was blood. The receptors stem from a man aged 40-49 years in good health. Each CDR3 is given with its conserved first and last residue. The D gene is left open where the match is weak. Only part of the rows carry a size: once, few, many, or a class if the clone is expanded.

d_call j_call clone_size v_call cdr3_aa cdr3_nt
- TRBJ2-5 few TRBV5-1 CASSRTGNRETQYF TGCGCCAGCAGCCGCACAGGGAACCGGGAGACCCAGTACTTC
- TRBJ2-4 many TRBV6-5 CASSPSLAKNIQYF TGTGCCAGCAGCCCATCCCTAGCCAAAAACATTCAGTACTTC
TRBD2 TRBJ2-7 - TRBV6-2/TRBV6-3 CASSYFRGSLSNEQYF TGTGCCAGCAGTTATTTTCGCGGGAGCCTTAGCAATGAGCAGTACTTC
- TRBJ2-6 - TRBV6-2/TRBV6-3 CASSYPTGSHSGANVLTF TGTGCCAGCAGTTACCCGACAGGTTCCCACTCTGGGGCCAACGTCCTGACTTTC
TRBD1 TRBJ1-2 many TRBV12-3/TRBV12-4 CASSRDSYGYTF TGTGCCAGCAGTCGGGACAGCTATGGCTACACCTTC
- TRBJ2-1 - TRBV20-1 CSAKRVGAEQFF TGCAGTGCTAAACGAGTAGGGGCTGAGCAGTTCTTC
TRBD1 TRBJ2-7 - TRBV24-1 CATSDPGGDRGTEQYF TGTGCCACCAGTGATCCCGGTGGGGACAGGGGTACCGAGCAGTACTTC
- TRBJ1-1 - TRBV29-1 CSVDLLGGTEAFF TGCAGCGTTGATTTATTGGGAGGCACTGAAGCTTTCTTT
TRBD2 TRBJ2-7 - TRBV13 CASSTGLLAGGEQYF TGTGCCAGCAGCACCGGGCTACTAGCGGGAGGCGAGCAGTACTTC
TRBD2 TRBJ2-3 once TRBV9 CASSGGGGGGTDTQYF TGTGCCAGCAGCGGAGGTGGCGGGGGAGGCACAGATACGCAGTATTTT
- TRBJ1-5 - TRBV12-3/TRBV12-4 CASSLGRRGCQPQHF TGTGCCAGCAGTTTAGGACGTCGGGGTTGTCAGCCCCAGCATTTT
- TRBJ1-5 - TRBV12-3/TRBV12-4 CASSPQGRRQPQHF TGTGCCAGCAGTCCTCAGGGGAGAAGACAGCCCCAGCATTTT
- TRBJ2-1 - TRBV7-3 CASSVIPKDNEQFF TGTGCCAGCAGCGTAATACCTAAAGACAATGAGCAGTTCTTC
- TRBJ1-1 few TRBV2 CASRADGPEAFF TGTGCCAGCAGAGCAGACGGGCCTGAAGCTTTCTTT
TRBD1 TRBJ2-5 - TRBV2 CASRPTGGGETQYF TGTGCCAGCAGGCCGACAGGGGGTGGGGAGACCCAGTACTTC
TRBD2 TRBJ2-3 - TRBV27 CASSSNVAGSTDTQYF TGTGCCAGCAGTTCCAACGTAGCGGGATCCACAGATACGCAGTATTTT
TRBD1 TRBJ1-2 - TRBV7-8 CAIRTGHGYTF TGTGCCATCAGGACAGGGCACGGCTACACCTTC
- TRBJ2-3 - TRBV7-2 CASSLVVGAGGTDTQYF TGTGCCAGCAGCTTAGTAGTCGGGGCCGGGGGAACAGATACGCAGTATTTT
- TRBJ1-1 - TRBV11-2 CASSLSATEAFF TGTGCCAGCAGCTTGTCTGCCACTGAAGCTTTCTTT
TRBD2 TRBJ2-1 - TRBV7-2 CTSSLGLAGGDEQFF TGTACCAGCAGCTTAGGACTAGCGGGGGGTGATGAGCAGTTCTTC
TRBD1 TRBJ2-4 - TRBV6-5 CASRRDREDIQYF TGTGCCAGCAGACGGGACAGGGAGGACATTCAGTACTTC
- TRBJ2-7 - TRBV21-1 CASSKSLGTGTTYEQYF TGTGCCAGCAGCAAATCATTAGGGACGGGGACAACCTACGAGCAGTACTTC
TRBD2 TRBJ2-1 - TRBV7-3 CASSQKPPRSGGLTYNEQFF TGTGCCAGCAGCCAGAAACCCCCACGGAGCGGGGGACTTACCTACAATGAGCAGTTCTTC
- TRBJ2-1 - TRBV29-1 CSVVRPGTPRSEQFF TGCAGCGTTGTAAGACCCGGGACCCCGAGGAGTGAGCAGTTCTTC
- TRBJ2-3 - TRBV5-1 CASSLRNYLTTDTQYF TGCGCCAGCAGCTTGAGGAACTACCTTACCACAGATACGCAGTATTTT
- TRBJ1-2 - TRBV3-1 CASSQDHFYGYTF TGTGCCAGCAGCCAAGATCACTTCTATGGCTACACCTTC
TRBD2 TRBJ2-7 - TRBV10-3 CAISDEAGAAYNEQYF TGTGCCATCAGCGATGAAGCGGGAGCGGCGTACAATGAGCAGTACTTC
- TRBJ2-1 - TRBV7-2 CASSFQGYEQFF TGTGCCAGCAGCTTTCAGGGTTATGAGCAGTTCTTC
- TRBJ1-5 - TRBV20-1 CSARISGTTQHF TGCAGTGCTAGAATTTCAGGGACTACCCAGCATTTT
- TRBJ2-3 - TRBV6-2/TRBV6-3 CASRPWMGGSGTDTQYF TGTGCCAGCAGACCATGGATGGGGGGTTCTGGCACAGATACGCAGTATTTT
- TRBJ2-7 - TRBV20-1 CSASRAGTPYEQYF TGCAGTGCTAGCAGGGCAGGGACTCCCTACGAGCAGTACTTC
- TRBJ2-7 many TRBV21-1 CASTPLTGSEQYF TGTGCCAGCACCCCCCTGACAGGGAGCGAGCAGTACTTC
TRBD2 TRBJ2-5 - TRBV5-1 CASSLDLAGGLQYF TGCGCCAGCAGCTTGGACTTAGCGGGGGGCCTCCAGTACTTC
TRBD1 TRBJ2-1 once TRBV2 CASRTRGTFHNEQFF TGTGCCAGCAGGACCAGGGGGACGTTCCACAATGAGCAGTTCTTC
- TRBJ2-3 - TRBV21-1 CACSKAPDTQYF TGTGCCTGCAGCAAAGCCCCGGATACGCAGTATTTT
TRBD1 TRBJ2-7 - TRBV11-2 CASSLVRQGAENEQYF TGTGCCAGCAGCTTAGTACGGCAGGGGGCGGAGAACGAGCAGTACTTC